The source of this T cell receptor beta chain is a study of T cells in Graves' hyperthyroidism and ophthalmopathy. The source material, RNA transcripts, was used to amplify TCR beta CDR3 regions. An initial round of RT-PCR targeting the TCR CDR3 relied on the HTBI primer set. Via MiXCR, TCRdb re-called the multiplex PCR reads, giving one row per CDR3 protein. The repertoire holds some 92,000 distinct CDR3 sequences, with roughly 40% as singletons. Uncontrolled infection, other autoimmune disease, pregnancy or lactation disqualified patients from enrolment. Diagnostic decisions used clinical symptoms, serum thyroxine and TRAb, thyroid ultrasound and orbital computed tomography. With 6 bases clipped from V and 2 bases from J, the junction kept 11 bases outside the gene matches. This CDR3 is 16 amino acids long. Germline CDR1 and CDR2: LGHDT and YNNKEL (reference sequence).

The sequence was collected from a woman in her thirties with Graves' hyperthyroidism. Sequenced material: peripheral blood or thyroid tissue (not recorded which). J is TRBJ2-7 and V is TRBV3-1, with 9 bases that match TRBD1. CDR3 protein: CASRAGLYRGPYEQYF. CDR3 coding DNA: TGTGCCAGCAGGGCAGGACTCTACAGGGGGCCCTACGAGCAGTACTTC.